One sample yielded the 23 T cell receptor beta chains listed below, sequenced in a study of tumor and adjacent non-tumor tissue in lung cancer. The library came from three nested PCR rounds adapted from ARM-PCR protocols. TCRdb recomputed calls from the multiplex PCR reads with MiXCR, one row per CDR3 protein. The profile covers tens of thousands of distinct CDR3 sequences, with approximately 82% appearing a single time and approximately 40% taken by the ten largest. No cell sorting was done before RNA was extracted from the tissue. Distant lung tissue was collected more than 3 cm away from the tumor edge. The sample consisted of distant non-tumor lung tissue. The receptors originated from a man aged 70 or older with non-small cell lung cancer.

As to this clonotype: One junction end disagrees with the germline gene, perhaps due to a read error. This chain joins TRBV6-2 or TRBV6-3 and TRBJ1-1; possible D gene TRBD1, 5 bases. This CDR3 region has 14 residues. Germline V gene lookup returns CDR1 MNHEY and CDR2 SVGEGT. CDR3 residues: CANSYPPSRAEAFF. In DNA, the CDR3 is TGTGCCAACAGTTACCCGCCCAGCAGGGCTGAAGCTTTCTTT.

Turning to this clonotype: Its ends do not fully match the called genes, so a read error is possible. The chain recombines TRBV11-3 with TRBJ1-6, with D unresolved. The CDR3 runs 16 residues. CDR1 and CDR2 from the germline V gene are SGHNT and YENEEA. Here the CDR3 reads CAGSFLPGKEGSPLHF. In DNA, the CDR3 is TGTGCCGGCAGCTTCCTTCCGGGAAAAGAAGGATCACCCCTCCACTTT. The full variable domain, rest sourced from reference TRBV11-3 and TRBJ1-6, is EAGVVQSPRYKIIEKKQPVAFWCNPISGHNTLYWYLQNLGQGPELLIRYENEEAVDDSQLPKDRFSAERLKGVDSTLKIQPAELGDSAVYLCAGSFLPGKEGSPLHFGNGTRLTVT.

A remark on this clonotype: The CDR3 ends on some other residue instead of the conserved phenylalanine or tryptophan, so this is likely a read error. The chain joins TRBV11-2 to TRBJ2-2, with D perhaps matching TRBD1 (5 bases). CDR1 SGHAT and CDR2 FQNNGV come from the germline V gene. With 5 bases removed from V and 8 bases from J, the gap between germline ends came to 21 bases. CDR3 length equals 16 residues. Here the CDR3 DNA reads TGTGCCAGCAGCGTAGTGGGCAAAGGGGTTGCAGGGGAGCTGTTTTAT. It codes for CASSVVGKGVAGELFY.

The rearrangement joins TRBV27 to TRBJ2-5; D not resolved. This CDR3 is 16 amino acids long. V lost 0 bases and J lost 6, with 17 bases in between. The germline V gene encodes CDR1 MNHEY and CDR2 SMNVEV (reference sequence). The CDR3 DNA reads as TGTGCCAGCAGTTTATCGTTAGGGCCGAGCTCCAAGACCCAGTACTTC. This gives the protein CASSLSLGPSSKTQYF.

The sample holds many counts of this clonotype. The chain couples TRBV12-3 or TRBV12-4 to TRBJ2-7, with 10 bases that match TRBD1. The CDR3 sequence is 16 residues long. V gave up 5 bases and J gave up 5 bases; unmatched junction bases: 12. The CDR3 sequence: CASSPSRDRGFHEQYF. The CDR3 nucleotides are TGTGCCAGCAGTCCGAGCCGGGACAGGGGATTCCACGAGCAGTACTTC.

Points on this clonotype: Because the CDR3 is missing its conserved closing phenylalanine or tryptophan, this is likely a read error. The CDR3, as DNA: TGTGTCAGCAGCCGTGGACTAGCCGATGAGCAGTTCATC. Translated: CVSSRGLADEQFI. The chain employs TRBV4-2 and TRBJ2-1; 8 positions agree with TRBD2. The germline gives CDR1 LGHNA, CDR2 YNFKEQ. The CDR3 consists of 13 residues.

Comments on this clonotype: A much larger clone differs from this one at a single base, so this may be a read error. This chain connects TRBV29-1 to TRBJ2-7, with 8 positions matching TRBD1. CDR3 length: 14 residues. After removal of 4 bases from V and 5 bases from J, the junction contained 10 bases not matched to a gene. Germline CDR1 SQVTM, CDR2 ANQGSEA. Here the CDR3 reads CSVVRQGAGDEQYF. DNA of the CDR3: TGCAGCGTTGTGAGGCAGGGGGCCGGCGACGAGCAGTACTTC.

In regard to this clonotype: The junction and the germline gene differ at one end; a read error may be behind it. The J gene is TRBJ2-1, the V gene TRBV6-5, with 9 bases fitting TRBD1. Germline V gene data show CDR1 as MNHEY and CDR2 as SVGAGI. This CDR3 has 15 residues. In DNA, the CDR3 is TGTGCCAGTGGGGGACGGGACAGGGTCTACAATGACCAGTTCTTC. Its translation: CASGGRDRVYNDQFF.

In regard to this clonotype: In this CDR3 the conserved last residue, phenylalanine or tryptophan, is missing, so a read error is likely. The chain employs TRBV11-2 and TRBJ2-7, with D possibly TRBD2 on 6 matching bases. CDR1 and CDR2 (germline): SGHAT, FQNNGV. V was trimmed by 5 bases and J by 2 bases, leaving 13 bases between them. The length of the CDR3 is 14 residues. CDR3 sequence: CASSRRGGTYEQYL. The CDR3 nucleotides read TGTGCCAGCAGCCGAAGGGGAGGAACCTACGAGCAGTACCTC.

J is TRBJ1-1 and V is TRBV6-5; the D is unclear. The ends were cut back, 9 bases at V and 2 bases at J, with 13 bases in the middle. CDR3 length: 13 amino acids. Germline lookup yields CDR1 MNHEY and CDR2 SVGAGI. The CDR3 DNA reads as TGTGCCAGAAAGGTAGGCGTTAACACTGAAGCTTTCTTT. It specifies CARKVGVNTEAFF.

As concerns this clonotype: The final CDR3 position lacks the conserved phenylalanine or tryptophan, pointing to a likely read error. Because the CDR3's place on the DNA is in doubt, the DNA is left out and the CDR3 is given as listed by TCRdb. The CDR3 sequence is CASSEPTSPYQQYL. V usage is TRBV10-1 and J usage is TRBJ2-7; the DNA was not compared with TRBD1, the D call given in the table. The CDR3 is 14 amino acids long, termini counted. The germline CDR1 and CDR2 sequences are WNHNN and SYGVQD (reference sequence).

This clonotype showed up just once. The chain links TRBV5-6 to TRBJ2-2; D may be TRBD1 (6 bases). CDR1 is SGHDT, CDR2 YYEEEE, per germline. The CDR3 runs to 15 residues. Trimming removed 7 bases from V and 9 bases from J, with 22 bases in between. CDR3 coding DNA: TGTGCCAGCCACGATCAGGGGCGGAAGACCTGGGAGCTGTTTTTT. The encoded protein is CASHDQGRKTWELFF.

About this clonotype: This sequence may be a read error, since a much larger clone differs from it by one base. The chain carries TRBV12-3 or TRBV12-4 and TRBJ1-5; no reliable D call. The V gene lost 2 bases and the J gene lost 4 bases, with 3 bases spanning the gap. This CDR3 has 12 amino acids. Here the CDR3 reads CASSLTNQPQHF. The CDR3 DNA is TGTGCCAGCAGTTTAACTAATCAGCCCCAGCATTTT.

Worth noting for this clonotype: Mismatch with germline at one junction end may stem from a read error. V and J are TRBV4-2 and TRBJ1-1; 8 positions match TRBD1. The germline gives CDR1 LGHNA, CDR2 YNFKEQ. The CDR3 contains 15 residues. For the CDR3, the DNA is TGTGCCAGCAGACAAGGGGGACAGGCGGGCACTGAGGCTTTCTTT. Translation: CASRQGGQAGTEAFF.

Points on this clonotype: With a much larger clone just one base away, this may be a read error. The CDR3 ends on some other residue instead of the conserved phenylalanine or tryptophan, so this is likely a read error. The chain joins TRBV6-1 to TRBJ1-1, with 7 positions matching TRBD1. Trimming at V came to 5 bases and at J to 5 bases, leaving 5 bases not matched to a gene. The CDR3 consists of 13 residues. Germline V gene lookup returns CDR1 MNHNS and CDR2 SASEGT. This CDR3 reads CASSLDRLTEAFL. DNA of the CDR3: TGTGCCAGCAGTTTGGACAGGTTGACTGAAGCTTTCCTT.

A word on this clonotype: This may come from a read error, since a much larger clone is one base off. This sequence joins TRBV30 and TRBJ1-1; the D is unclear. The CDR3 sequence is 13 residues long. Trimming removed 0 bases at V and 11 bases at J, with 16 bases between. CDR1 GTSNPN and CDR2 SVGIG come from the germline V gene (reference sequence). The CDR3 nucleotides read TGTGCCTGGAGTGTACAAATTTGCGTGAGCGCTTTCTTT. Translating gives CAWSVQICVSAFF.

The chain is built from TRBV7-2 and TRBJ2-1; D may be TRBD2 (6 bases). Trimming stripped 4 bases from V and 9 bases from J, with 19 bases between. Germline CDR1 and CDR2: SGHTA and FQGNSA. CDR3 length equals 15 residues. In nucleotides, the CDR3 is TGTGCCAGCAGCTCGGACTATGGGGGAGATCGTGAGCAGTTCTTC. Protein sequence: CASSSDYGGDREQFF. Based on the CDR3 plus reference TRBV7-2 and TRBJ2-1, the full variable domain is GAGVSQSPSNKVTEKGKDVELRCDPISGHTALYWYRQSLGQGLEFLIYFQGNSAPDKSGLPSDRFSAERTGGSVSTLTIQRTQQEDSAVYLCASSSDYGGDREQFFGPGTRLTVL.

This chain joins TRBV11-1 and TRBJ1-5; no clear D. V was shortened by 8 bases and J by 6 bases, with 14 bases between the two germline ends. Per the germline V gene, CDR1 is SGHAT and CDR2 is FQDESV (reference sequence). The CDR3 is 13 residues long. The CDR3 protein is CASFQDLSQPQHF. The CDR3 DNA reads as TGTGCCAGCTTTCAGGACTTGAGTCAGCCCCAGCATTTT.

Written as DNA, the CDR3 is TGCGCCAGCACCCACAGGGCCTCAGGGGAGCTGTTTTTT. This codes for CASTHRASGELFF. The chain has TRBV10-1 and TRBJ2-2; possibly TRBD1 for D (6 bases). In germline, CDR1 is WNHNN, CDR2 SYGVQD (reference sequence). The CDR3 runs to 13 residues. The V gene lost 7 bases and the J gene lost 8 bases, with 14 bases spanning the gap.

Details on this clonotype: Sequence at one end of the junction differs from germline and may be a read error. V gene TRBV29-1 combines with J gene TRBJ2-7; D remains ambiguous. This CDR3 has 12 residues. Germline V lookup: CDR1 SQVTM, CDR2 ANQGSEA. CDR3 bases: TGCAGCGTTGATACTGCATCCTACGATCAGTACTTC. Translation gives CSVDTASYDQYF.

For this clonotype: The junction does not match germline at one end; this may be a read error. This chain connects TRBV11-2 to TRBJ2-7, with 7 bases lining up with TRBD2. Germline lookup yields CDR1 SGHAT and CDR2 FQNNGV. This CDR3 is built from 14 residues. The CDR3 region is CASSLGSGSYEQYF. The DNA for the CDR3 is TGTGCTAGCAGTTTAGGTAGCGGGTCCTACGAGCAGTACTTC.

About this clonotype itself: This CDR3 is missing its conserved last phenylalanine or tryptophan, likely due to a read error. It is unclear where the CDR3 begins or ends on the DNA, so no DNA is shown, and the CDR3 is as TCRdb lists it. The chain links TRBV29-1 to TRBJ2-7; the listed D gene, TRBD1, was not tested against the DNA. Germline V CDR1 and CDR2: SQVTM, ANQGSEA. The CDR3 is made up of 9 amino acids, end residues included. CDR3 loop: CSPGTEQNL.

As to this clonotype: A junction end diverges from the germline sequence, so it may reflect a read error. This sequence joins TRBV4-3 and TRBJ2-7, with a tentative D call TRBD2 (6 bases). The CDR3 sequence is 15 residues long. Germline V gene data show CDR1 as LGHNA and CDR2 as YSLEER. The CDR3 nucleotides read TGCGCCAGCAGCCCGTCGGCCGGGAGTATTTACGAGCACTACTTC. This sequence encodes CASSPSAGSIYEHYF.